These T cell receptor beta chains were read from a single sample in a study of human T cells and chemical hapten exposure. TCRdb re-analysed the RACE reads in MiXCR, keeping a single row per CDR3 protein. The data contain 28,000 or so distinct CDR3 sequences, 7.4% of them singletons. Sequenced material: whole blood. The receptors here all came from a human donor in good health. Some clones in this sample may be carry-over from other donors' samples. The CDR3 runs from the conserved cysteine through the conserved F or W. The order of the fields is V gene, CDR3 protein.

>TRBV5-1
CASSLEASPRTPQDTQYF
>TRBV7-2
CASSSGLDQPQHF
>TRBV5-1
CASSLAPGAGPMDF
>TRBV29-1
CSSHRDSTGAILNSPLHF
>TRBV20-1
CSAPGLAVYEQYF
>TRBV6-2/TRBV6-3
CASSFPSSYNEQFF
>TRBV12-3/TRBV12-4
CASSSRDTGELFF
>TRBV12-3/TRBV12-4
CASSRGTSGSGELFF
>TRBV29-1
CSVEGSGTSRQDTQYF
>TRBV20-1
CSATPRGGSASNQPQHF
>TRBV20-1
CSAFGPRRPYGYTF
>TRBV19
CASSISRGNNEAFF
>TRBV20-1
CSATLTSGTDTQYF
>TRBV12-3/TRBV12-4
CASSFSGGIPYEQYF
>TRBV19
CASSQVFGNQPQHF
>TRBV29-1
CSATVGNGHQPQHF
>TRBV6-5
CARIPYEQYF
>TRBV4-3
CASSQRIGNIQYF
>TRBV12-3/TRBV12-4
CASRFQGGANVLTF
>TRBV6-6
CASKGLAGGNSYNEQFF
>TRBV28
CASSLSGRAFDEQYF
>TRBV12-3/TRBV12-4
CASTMRGGLDTQYF
>TRBV18
CASSPGVRTEAFF
>TRBV4-1
CASSQVDMGFLQETQYF
>TRBV12-5
CASGLGGQAFNQPQHF
>TRBV6-2/TRBV6-3
CASSSRVLSQHF
>TRBV6-5
CASKQGAITEAFF
>TRBV2
CASRGDEGQPQHF
>TRBV5-5
CASRTGTGAFDSGANVLTF
>TRBV7-9
CASSSQGAGGYTF
>TRBV28
CASGYRTLTEAFF
>TRBV7-9
CASSPTRGEETQYF